The TCR beta chain described here comes from a study of T cell repertoires in cytomegalovirus infection (dated by TCRdb to the late 2010s). As for the study more broadly: Donor HLA type was relevant to the analysis, because carriage of CMV infection together with the matching HLA type was indicated by public TCR beta signatures. Results and caveats for the whole study, not just this receptor: The ex vivo response was dominated by HLA-C-restricted CMV-specific TCR beta clonotypes, which also provided the single most frequent clonotype in two of eight donors. In both this cohort and an independent cohort of several hundred donors, the cumulative frequency of public TCR beta family members distinguished carriers of CMV infection plus the relevant HLA type.

TCRdb records Illumina HiSeq 1500 as the sequencer. TCRdb reran the public reads through fastp at Q25 and MiXCR, keeping productive beta chains. Duplicate CDR3 protein sequences are folded into a single record with the most common DNA and genes. The sample contains about 240,000 distinct CDR3 sequences, 5% to 8.5% of them found a single time. The top ten clonotypes cover about 6% of the sample. This clonotype was seen many times. Its antigen specificity is not known. One base away there is no much larger clone; base qualities are not given. From the germline V gene, CDR1 is SGHTA and CDR2 is FQGNSA. V is reduced by 1 base and J by 1 base, leaving a spacing of 7 bases between them. CDR3 length: 14 amino acids, cysteine to phenylalanine. Kept here is only the CDR3 DNA, which spans 42 bases and is read in frame from base 1.

Recombination joined TRBV7-2 with TRBJ1-1; the D gene identity is not certain. The clonotype was recovered from a human donor in good health (CMV status not recorded). Some clones in this sample may be carry-over from other donors' samples. The sequenced sample consisted of PBMCs. The CDR3 sequence is CASSLGVGNTEAFF. The sequenced DNA is TGTGCCAGCAGCTTAGGGGTTGGGAACACTGAAGCTTTCTTT.